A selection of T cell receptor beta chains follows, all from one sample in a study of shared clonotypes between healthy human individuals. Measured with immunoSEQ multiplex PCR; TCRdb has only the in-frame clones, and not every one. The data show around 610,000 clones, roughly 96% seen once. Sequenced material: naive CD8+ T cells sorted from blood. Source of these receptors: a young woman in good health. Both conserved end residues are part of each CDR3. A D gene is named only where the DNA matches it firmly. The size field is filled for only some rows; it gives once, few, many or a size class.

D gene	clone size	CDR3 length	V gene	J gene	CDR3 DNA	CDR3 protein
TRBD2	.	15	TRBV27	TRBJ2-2	TGTGCCAGCAGTACCTTAGCGGGGAGTTTCGGGGAGCTGTTTTTT	CASSTLAGSFGELFF
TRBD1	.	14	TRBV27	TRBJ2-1	TGTGCCAGCAGTCCGCCGGGACAGGGGGTTGAGCAGTTCTTC	CASSPPGQGVEQFF
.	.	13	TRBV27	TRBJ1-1	TGTGCCAGCAGTTCGGGGGGCTGGACTGAAGCTTTCTTT	CASSSGGWTEAFF
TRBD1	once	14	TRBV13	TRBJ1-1	TGTGCCAGCAGCCTCAGGGGGCAGAGGACTGAAGCTTTCTTT	CASSLRGQRTEAFF
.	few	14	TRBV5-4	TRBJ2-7	TGTGCCAGCAGCTTGGGGGAGAGCTCCTACGAGCAGTACTTC	CASSLGESSYEQYF
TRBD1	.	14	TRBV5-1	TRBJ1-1	TGCGCCAGCAGCCCACAGGGGGCCAACACTGAAGCTTTCTTT	CASSPQGANTEAFF
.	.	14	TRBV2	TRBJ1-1	TGTGCCAGCAGTTCGACACTTTTGAACACTGAAGCTTTCTTT	CASSSTLLNTEAFF
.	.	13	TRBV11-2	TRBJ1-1	TGTGCCAGCAGCTTGGACTTGAACACTGAAGCTTTCTTT	CASSLDLNTEAFF
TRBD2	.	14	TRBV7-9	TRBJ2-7	TGTGCCAGCAGCTACCGGACTAGCCCCTACGAGCAGTACTTC	CASSYRTSPYEQYF
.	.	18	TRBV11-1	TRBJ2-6	TGTGCCAGCAGCTTGTATATACCGAAGAGCTCTGGGGCCAACGTCCTGACTTTC	CASSLYIPKSSGANVLTF
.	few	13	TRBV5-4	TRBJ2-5	TGTGCCAGCAGCTTGGCAGAACAAGAGACCCAGTACTTC	CASSLAEQETQYF
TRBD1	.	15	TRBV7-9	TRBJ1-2	TGTGCCAGCAGCAGACGGGACAGGGGCGACTATGGCTACACCTTC	CASSRRDRGDYGYTF
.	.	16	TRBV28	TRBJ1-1	TGTGCCAGCAGTAACCCCCCCACCATGGCGAACACTGAAGCTTTCTTT	CASSNPPTMANTEAFF
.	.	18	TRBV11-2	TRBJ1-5	TGTGCCAGCAGCTTCCTTCATCGGGACCCCGAGAGCAATCAGCCCCAGCATTTT	CASSFLHRDPESNQPQHF
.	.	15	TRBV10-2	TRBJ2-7	TGCGCCAGCAGTGAGTCGGCGCGGTTCTCCTACGAGCAGTACTTC	CASSESARFSYEQYF
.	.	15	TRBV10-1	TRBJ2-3	TGCGCCAGCAGTGATGGCGGATCTAGCACAGATACGCAGTATTTT	CASSDGGSSTDTQYF
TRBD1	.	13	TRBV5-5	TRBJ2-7	TGTGCCAGCAGCGGGACAGAGCCCCTAGGGCAGTACTTC	CASSGTEPLGQYF
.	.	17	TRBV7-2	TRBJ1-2	TGTGCCAGCAGCGTGTCACCGGGGCCGCCATCGACCTATGGCTACACCTTC	CASSVSPGPPSTYGYTF
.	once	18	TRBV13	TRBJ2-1	TGTGCCAGCAGCGTTGGAACACCCCGGGCCCACCCCCACAATGAGCAGTTCTTC	CASSVGTPRAHPHNEQFF
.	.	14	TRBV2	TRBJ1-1	TGTGCCGACTCGCTTAGGGTAATGAACACTGAAGCTTTCTTT	CADSLRVMNTEAFF
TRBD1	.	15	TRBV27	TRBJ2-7	TGTGCCAGCAGTTCAATCCGGGACAGGGCCTACGAGCAGTACTTC	CASSSIRDRAYEQYF
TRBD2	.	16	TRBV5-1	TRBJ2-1	TGCGCCAGCAGCTGGACGGGACTAGCGGGAGACAATGAGCAGTTCTTC	CASSWTGLAGDNEQFF
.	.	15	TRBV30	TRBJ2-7	TGTGCCTGGAGTACTAGGGACCGGGACCCCTACGAGCAGTACTTC	CAWSTRDRDPYEQYF
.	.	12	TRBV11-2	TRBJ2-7	TGTGCCAGCAGCCCAGTTGGGGACGAGCAGTACTTC	CASSPVGDEQYF
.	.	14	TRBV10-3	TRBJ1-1	TGTGCCACCACACACCCCACAACGAACACTGAAGCTTTCTTT	CATTHPTTNTEAFF
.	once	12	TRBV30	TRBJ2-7	TGTGCCTGGAGTGGAGATCAAGTGGAGCAGTACTTC	CAWSGDQVEQYF
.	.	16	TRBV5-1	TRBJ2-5	TGCGCCAGCAGCTTGGGGTGGGCTGGAGGGGAAGAGACCCAGTACTTC	CASSLGWAGGEETQYF
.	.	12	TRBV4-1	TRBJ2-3	TGCGCCAGCAGCCAATTTCCAGATACGCAGTATTTT	CASSQFPDTQYF
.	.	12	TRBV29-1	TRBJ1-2	TGCAGCGTTGAGGAGGGACGGGATGGCTACACCTTC	CSVEEGRDGYTF
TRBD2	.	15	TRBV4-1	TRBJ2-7	TGCGCCAGCAGCCAAGCAGCGGGAACGACCTACGAGCAGTACTTC	CASSQAAGTTYEQYF
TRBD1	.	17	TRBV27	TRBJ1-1	TGTGCCAGCAGTTCGGTCTGGGACAGGGAAAGAATTGGTGAAGCTTTCTTT	CASSSVWDRERIGEAFF
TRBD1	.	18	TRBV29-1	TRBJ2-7	TGCAGCGTATCTGGACCCAATTTTCGGGACAGGGGGCGCTACGAGCAGTACTTC	CSVSGPNFRDRGRYEQYF
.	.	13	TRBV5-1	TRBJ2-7	TGCGCCAGCAGCTGGACTCCCGCGGACGAGCAGTACTTC	CASSWTPADEQYF
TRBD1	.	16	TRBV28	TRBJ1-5	TGTGCCAGCCTGGCCCGGACAGGGGGAGTGAATCAGCCCCAGCATTTT	CASLARTGGVNQPQHF
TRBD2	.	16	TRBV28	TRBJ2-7	TGTGCCAGCAGTTTTGCGGGGCGGGAGAGACCCTACGAGCAGTACTTC	CASSFAGRERPYEQYF
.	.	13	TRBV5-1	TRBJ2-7	TGCGCCAGCAGAGCGATCGGGACATGGGAGCAGTACTTC	CASRAIGTWEQYF
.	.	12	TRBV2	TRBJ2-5	TGTGCCGGCGAGGGGGAAAGTGAGACCCAGTACTTC	CAGEGESETQYF
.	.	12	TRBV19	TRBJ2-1	TGTGCCAGTAGTATAGAGAGCAATGAGCAGTTCTTC	CASSIESNEQFF
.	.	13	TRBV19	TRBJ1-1	TGTGCCAGTAGCCCGGGGTTGAACACTGAAGCTTTCTTT	CASSPGLNTEAFF
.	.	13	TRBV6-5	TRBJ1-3	TGTGCCAGCGGGGATCTTTCTGGAAACACCATATATTTT	CASGDLSGNTIYF
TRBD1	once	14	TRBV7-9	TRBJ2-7	TGTGCCAGCAGCCCGGACAGGTTTCCCTACGAGCAGTACTTC	CASSPDRFPYEQYF
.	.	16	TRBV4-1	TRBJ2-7	TGCGCCAGCAGCCAAGTCACAGGGAGACCAAATTACGAGCAGTACTTC	CASSQVTGRPNYEQYF
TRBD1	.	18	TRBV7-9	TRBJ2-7	TGTGCCAGCAGCTTAGCGGCGCAGGGGGTTCCTATCTCCTACGAGCAGTACTTC	CASSLAAQGVPISYEQYF
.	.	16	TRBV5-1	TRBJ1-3	TGCGCCAGCAGCTTGGGTCCCCGGGCCTCGGCCAACACCATATATTTT	CASSLGPRASANTIYF